The rows below give T cell receptor beta chains drawn from one sample of a study of blood T cell repertoires in COVID-19. This table comes from immunoSEQ multiplex PCR, and its TCRdb copy is limited to in-frame clones, with some not included. The sample includes a few hundred thousand clones, about four fifths seen only once; the top ten take 6.8%. Material for sequencing was PBMCs or T cells enriched from blood (not recorded which). These receptors came from a woman aged 40 to 50 who had recovered from COVID-19. The CDR3 runs from the conserved cysteine through the conserved F or W. D genes are given only for firm matches. Expanded clones get a size class; other rows say once, few or many, or leave the size out.

J: TRBJ2-7; size: .; D: .; V: TRBV11-1; DNA: TGTGCCAGCAGCAATAGCGGGACAGGGTTCGACGAGCAGTACTTC; CDR3: CASSNSGTGFDEQYF
J: TRBJ1-6; size: .; D: .; V: TRBV27; DNA: TGTGCCAGCAGTTTATCGGGGGCTCGCTCACCCCTCCACTTT; CDR3: CASSLSGARSPLHF
J: TRBJ1-1; size: .; D: TRBD1; V: TRBV28; DNA: TGTGCCAGCAGTTTATGGCACAGGGGGTCGAACACTGAAGCTTTCTTT; CDR3: CASSLWHRGSNTEAFF
J: TRBJ1-4; size: .; D: TRBD1; V: TRBV6-1; DNA: TGTGCCAGCAGTGAAGGGTGGTGGACAGGAGGTGAAAAACTGTTTTTT; CDR3: CASSEGWWTGGEKLFF
J: TRBJ2-5; size: once; D: .; V: TRBV7-8; DNA: TGTGCCAGCAGCTTTCTAGCGAGCCAAGAGACCCAGTACTTC; CDR3: CASSFLASQETQYF
J: TRBJ2-1; size: .; D: TRBD2; V: TRBV11-2; DNA: TGTGCCAGCACCCACGGACTAGCGGGAGGGCCCTCCTCCTACAATGAGCAGTTCTTC; CDR3: CASTHGLAGGPSSYNEQFF
J: TRBJ2-3; size: few; D: TRBD2; V: TRBV7-8; DNA: TGTGCCAGCACACGGCTAGCGGGAAGCACAGATACGCAGTATTTT; CDR3: CASTRLAGSTDTQYF
J: TRBJ2-7; size: .; D: .; V: TRBV4-2; DNA: TGTGCCAGCAGCCAAGAGTCCGGGAGCTCCTACGAGCAGTACTTC; CDR3: CASSQESGSSYEQYF
J: TRBJ1-1; size: .; D: .; V: TRBV10-3; DNA: TGTGCCATCAGTGAGTCTAACGGAGACACTGAAGCTTTCTTT; CDR3: CAISESNGDTEAFF
J: TRBJ2-1; size: .; D: .; V: TRBV5-8; DNA: TGTGCCAGCAGCTTGGCCATCGGGGCGGGAACCTACAATGAGCAGTTCTTC; CDR3: CASSLAIGAGTYNEQFF
J: TRBJ1-1; size: .; D: .; V: TRBV3-1/TRBV3-2; DNA: TGTGCCAGCAGCTTGCAGGGGAACACTGAAGCTTTCTTT; CDR3: CASSLQGNTEAFF
J: TRBJ2-1; size: .; D: TRBD1; V: TRBV5-8; DNA: TGTGCCAGCAGCGGGAGGGACAGGGCGAGAAATGAGCAGTTCTTC; CDR3: CASSGRDRARNEQFF
J: TRBJ1-5; size: .; D: .; V: TRBV11-2; DNA: TGTGCCAGCAGCCCTGCGCGGGGACCCGCCGATAGCAATCAGCCCCAGCATTTT; CDR3: CASSPARGPADSNQPQHF
J: TRBJ2-1; size: .; D: .; V: TRBV9; DNA: TGTGCCAGCAGCGTAGCCGAGAATGAGCAGTTCTTC; CDR3: CASSVAENEQFF
J: TRBJ1-2; size: once; D: TRBD1; V: TRBV28; DNA: TGTGCCAGCAGTCCCGCCCCGGACAGGGCCTATGGCTACACCTTC; CDR3: CASSPAPDRAYGYTF
J: TRBJ1-5; size: once; D: .; V: TRBV6-5; DNA: TGTGCCAGCTCGGTGGGGGGGAATCAGCCCCAGCATTTT; CDR3: CASSVGGNQPQHF
J: TRBJ1-4; size: .; D: TRBD1; V: TRBV11-3; DNA: TGTGCCAGCAGCTACGGGACAGGGCTAGCAACTAATGAAAAACTGTTTTTT; CDR3: CASSYGTGLATNEKLFF
J: TRBJ2-7; size: .; D: TRBD1; V: TRBV24-1; DNA: TGTGCCACCAGCTCTACCAAGACAGGGCCGTCATACGAGCAGTACTTC; CDR3: CATSSTKTGPSYEQYF
J: TRBJ2-7; size: .; D: TRBD2; V: TRBV20-1; DNA: TGCAGTGCTAGTGAAATCACTAGCGGGAGTTACGAGCAGTACTTC; CDR3: CSASEITSGSYEQYF
J: TRBJ2-7; size: few; D: TRBD2; V: TRBV3-1/TRBV3-2; DNA: TGTGCCAGCAGTCCTTCTCTTGCGGGAGGTTCCTACGAGCAGTACTTC; CDR3: CASSPSLAGGSYEQYF
J: TRBJ2-1; size: .; D: .; V: TRBV5-1; DNA: TGCGCCAGCTTTACCGGGACAACCTACAATGAGCAGTTCTTC; CDR3: CASFTGTTYNEQFF
J: TRBJ2-5; size: .; D: TRBD2; V: TRBV10-2; DNA: TGCGCCAGCAGTGTAGCGGGAGAGACCCAGTACTTC; CDR3: CASSVAGETQYF
J: TRBJ1-5; size: .; D: .; V: TRBV23-1; DNA: TGCGCCAGCAGTCAATCTAGAGACACCTGCAATCAGCCCCAGCATTTT; CDR3: CASSQSRDTCNQPQHF
J: TRBJ1-2; size: .; D: .; V: TRBV7-9; DNA: TGTGCCAGCAGCTTAGAGGCGGTGTTCAACTATGGCTACACCTTC; CDR3: CASSLEAVFNYGYTF
J: TRBJ1-2; size: .; D: TRBD1; V: TRBV7-2; DNA: TGTGCCAAGACAGGGTTGAACTATGGCTACACCTTC; CDR3: CAKTGLNYGYTF
J: TRBJ1-5; size: .; D: TRBD1; V: TRBV5-1; DNA: TGCGCCAGCAGCTTGGGGGGGACAGCCCATCAGCCCCAGCATTTT; CDR3: CASSLGGTAHQPQHF
J: TRBJ2-7; size: .; D: TRBD1; V: TRBV10-3; DNA: TGTGCCATCGCTCAGGGAACGGGACAGGGTCCTCTCGAGCAGTACTTC; CDR3: CAIAQGTGQGPLEQYF
J: TRBJ2-7; size: .; D: .; V: TRBV27; DNA: TGTGCCAGTAAAAGGACAGCGACCGAGCAGTACTTC; CDR3: CASKRTATEQYF
J: TRBJ1-6; size: many; D: TRBD1; V: TRBV6-5; DNA: TGTGCCAGCAGTTACGGGACAGGGGTTTCACCCCTCCACTTT; CDR3: CASSYGTGVSPLHF
J: TRBJ2-5; size: once; D: .; V: TRBV7-9; DNA: TGTGCCAGCAGCTTTTGGACTATTCAAGAGACCCAGTACTTC; CDR3: CASSFWTIQETQYF
J: TRBJ2-7; size: .; D: .; V: TRBV30; DNA: TGTGCCTGGAGTAAAACGGGAGTCTACGAGCAGTACTTC; CDR3: CAWSKTGVYEQYF
J: TRBJ2-1; size: .; D: TRBD2; V: TRBV5-5; DNA: TGTGCCAGCAGCTTGATCTCCGGACTAGCGGGAGAGCAGTTCTTC; CDR3: CASSLISGLAGEQFF
J: TRBJ1-3; size: once; D: TRBD1; V: TRBV7-2; DNA: TGTGCCAGCAGCCAACGACAGGGAGTCTTTGGAAACACCATATATTTT; CDR3: CASSQRQGVFGNTIYF
J: TRBJ1-4; size: few; D: .; V: TRBV19; DNA: TGTGCCAGTAGTGTCAGAAGTGAAAAACTGTTTTTT; CDR3: CASSVRSEKLFF
J: TRBJ2-2; size: .; D: TRBD2; V: TRBV27; DNA: TGTGCCAGCAGTTTACTGGCGGGAGGGCCTTGGCACACCGGGGAGCTGTTTTTT; CDR3: CASSLLAGGPWHTGELFF
J: TRBJ1-1; size: .; D: .; V: TRBV5-1; DNA: TGCGCCAGCAGCTTGGTTCAGGGCTCAGCTGAAGCTTTCTTT; CDR3: CASSLVQGSAEAFF